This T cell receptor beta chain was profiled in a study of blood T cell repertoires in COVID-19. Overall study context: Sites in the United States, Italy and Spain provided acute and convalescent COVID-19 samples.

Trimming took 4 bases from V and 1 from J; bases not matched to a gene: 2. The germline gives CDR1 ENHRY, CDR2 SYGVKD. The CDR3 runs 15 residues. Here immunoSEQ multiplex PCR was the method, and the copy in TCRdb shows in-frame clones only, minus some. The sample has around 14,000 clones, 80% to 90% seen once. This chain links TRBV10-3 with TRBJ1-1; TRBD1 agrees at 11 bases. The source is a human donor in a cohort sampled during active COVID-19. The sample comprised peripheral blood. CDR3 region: CAISGDRGSNTEAFF. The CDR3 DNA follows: TGTGCCATCAGTGGGGACAGGGGGTCGAACACTGAAGCTTTCTTT.